These 6 T cell receptor beta chains were sequenced from one sample in a study of tumor-infiltrating lymphocytes in primary liver carcinoma. TCR beta cDNA came from about 500 ng total RNA, primed with a constant-region primer. Slightly modified ARM-PCR, run as three nested multiplex PCR rounds, produced the TCR beta libraries. Amplification in the first two PCR rounds was performed using TRBV1-TRBV30 forward primers and a C-beta reverse primer for around 10 cycles each. From the multiplex PCR reads, TCRdb called clonotypes with MiXCR, one entry per CDR3 protein. The table has 150,000 to 200,000 distinct CDR3 sequences, about 60% seen once; the top ten hold around 74%. Blood RNA originated from unsorted whole blood, with germline DNA additionally extracted. The sample was peripheral blood. These receptor sequences come from a man between 35 and 55 years old with primary liver carcinoma and hepatitis B virus infection.

The chain links TRBV11-2 to TRBJ2-1; D gene uncertain. The CDR3 contains 15 residues. The V end was cut by 5 bases, the J end by 7 bases, with 18 bases between. CDR1 is SGHAT, CDR2 FQNNGV, per germline. The CDR3, as DNA: TGTGCCAGCAGCATACAAGGACCGACATGGAATGAGCAGTTCTTC. Protein: CASSIQGPTWNEQFF.

This clonotype was counted many times. The J gene is TRBJ2-2, the V gene TRBV11-2; D tentatively fits TRBD1 or TRBD2 (7 bases each). CDR1 and CDR2 from the germline V gene are SGHAT and FQNNGV. This CDR3 contains 16 residues. V gave up 2 bases and J gave up 6 bases, with 16 bases separating them. The CDR3 DNA reads TGTGCCAGCAGCTTACTATACAGGGGAGGGGCCGGGGAGCTGTTTTTT. Translated: CASSLLYRGGAGELFF.

The chain has TRBV6-2 or TRBV6-3 and TRBJ2-1, with D unresolved. Germline V CDR1 and CDR2: MNHEY, SVGEGT. V lost 2 bases and J lost 11, with 13 bases in between. The CDR3 is 13 amino acids. The CDR3 protein is CASSYPTTDQQFF. CDR3 DNA: TGTGCCAGCAGTTACCCCACCACGGACCAGCAGTTCTTC.

Turning to this clonotype: The junction differs from germline at one of its ends, possibly a read error. The V gene is TRBV5-5, the J gene TRBJ2-5; 9 nucleotides agree with TRBD2. The CDR3 covers 15 residues. Germline V gene data show CDR1 as SGHKS and CDR2 as YYEKEE (reference sequence). The CDR3 here is CASSLLGLAEETRYF. In DNA form, the CDR3 reads TGTGCCAGCAGCTTGTTGGGACTAGCAGAAGAGACCCGGTACTTC. The full variable domain, rest sourced from reference TRBV5-5 and TRBJ2-5, is DAGVTQSPTHLIKTRGQQVTLRCSPISGHKSVSWYQQVLGQGPQFIFQYYEKEERGRGNFPDRFSARQFPNYSSELNVNALLLGDSALYLCASSLLGLAEETRYFGPGTRLLVL.

The sample holds a few counts of this clonotype. An end of the junction does not agree with germline; a read error may underlie this. V is TRBV11-2 and J is TRBJ2-7; D might be TRBD1 (7 bases). The CDR3 covers 12 residues. The germline gives CDR1 SGHAT, CDR2 FQNNGV. CDR3 DNA: TGTGACAGCAGTTCCCAGGGGGGCGAGCAGTACTTC. Protein: CDSSSQGGEQYF.

Details on this clonotype: A read error may account for a junction end that differs from germline. The chain joins TRBV14 to TRBJ2-3; 13 bases agree with TRBD2. CDR3 size: 17 residues. The germline V gene encodes CDR1 SGHDN and CDR2 FVKESK. The DNA of the CDR3 is TGTGCCAGCAGCCAAGCCGGACTAGCGGGAGTTCAAGATGCGCAGTATTTT. Protein: CASSQAGLAGVQDAQYF.